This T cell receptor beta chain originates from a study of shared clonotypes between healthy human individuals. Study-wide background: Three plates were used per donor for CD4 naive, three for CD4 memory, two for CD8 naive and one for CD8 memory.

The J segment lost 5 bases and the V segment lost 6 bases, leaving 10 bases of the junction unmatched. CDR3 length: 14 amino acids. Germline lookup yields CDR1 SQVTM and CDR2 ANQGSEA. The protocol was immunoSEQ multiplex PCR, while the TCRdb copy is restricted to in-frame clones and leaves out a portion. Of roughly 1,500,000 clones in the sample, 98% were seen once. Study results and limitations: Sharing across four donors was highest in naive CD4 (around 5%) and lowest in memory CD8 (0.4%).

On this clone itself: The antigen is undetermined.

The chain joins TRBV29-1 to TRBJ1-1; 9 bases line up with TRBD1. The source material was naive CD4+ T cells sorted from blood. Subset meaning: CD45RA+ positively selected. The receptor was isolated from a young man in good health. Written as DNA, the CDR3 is TGCAGCGTCAAACCGGGACAGGGAGGGACTGAAGCTTTCTTT. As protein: CSVKPGQGGTEAFF.